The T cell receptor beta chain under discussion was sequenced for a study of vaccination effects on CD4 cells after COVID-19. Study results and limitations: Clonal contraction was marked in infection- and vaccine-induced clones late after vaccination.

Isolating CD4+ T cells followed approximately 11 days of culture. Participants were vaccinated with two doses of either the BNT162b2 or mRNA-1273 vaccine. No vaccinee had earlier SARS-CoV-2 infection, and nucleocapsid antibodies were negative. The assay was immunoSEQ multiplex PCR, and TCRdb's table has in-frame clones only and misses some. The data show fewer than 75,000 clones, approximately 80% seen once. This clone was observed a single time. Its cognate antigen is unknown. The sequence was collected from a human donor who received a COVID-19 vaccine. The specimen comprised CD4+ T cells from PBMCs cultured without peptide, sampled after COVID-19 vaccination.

The chain's CDR3 is CASSSSGRGSSYNEQFF. In DNA, the CDR3 is TGTGCCAGCAGCTCTAGCGGGCGGGGGAGCTCCTACAATGAGCAGTTCTTC. The chain employs TRBV9 and TRBJ2-1; 8 bases are a match to TRBD2. The CDR3 runs to 17 residues. The germline V gene encodes CDR1 SGDLS and CDR2 YYNGEE. V shed 4 bases, J shed 0 bases, and the junction held 9 bases outside the gene matches.